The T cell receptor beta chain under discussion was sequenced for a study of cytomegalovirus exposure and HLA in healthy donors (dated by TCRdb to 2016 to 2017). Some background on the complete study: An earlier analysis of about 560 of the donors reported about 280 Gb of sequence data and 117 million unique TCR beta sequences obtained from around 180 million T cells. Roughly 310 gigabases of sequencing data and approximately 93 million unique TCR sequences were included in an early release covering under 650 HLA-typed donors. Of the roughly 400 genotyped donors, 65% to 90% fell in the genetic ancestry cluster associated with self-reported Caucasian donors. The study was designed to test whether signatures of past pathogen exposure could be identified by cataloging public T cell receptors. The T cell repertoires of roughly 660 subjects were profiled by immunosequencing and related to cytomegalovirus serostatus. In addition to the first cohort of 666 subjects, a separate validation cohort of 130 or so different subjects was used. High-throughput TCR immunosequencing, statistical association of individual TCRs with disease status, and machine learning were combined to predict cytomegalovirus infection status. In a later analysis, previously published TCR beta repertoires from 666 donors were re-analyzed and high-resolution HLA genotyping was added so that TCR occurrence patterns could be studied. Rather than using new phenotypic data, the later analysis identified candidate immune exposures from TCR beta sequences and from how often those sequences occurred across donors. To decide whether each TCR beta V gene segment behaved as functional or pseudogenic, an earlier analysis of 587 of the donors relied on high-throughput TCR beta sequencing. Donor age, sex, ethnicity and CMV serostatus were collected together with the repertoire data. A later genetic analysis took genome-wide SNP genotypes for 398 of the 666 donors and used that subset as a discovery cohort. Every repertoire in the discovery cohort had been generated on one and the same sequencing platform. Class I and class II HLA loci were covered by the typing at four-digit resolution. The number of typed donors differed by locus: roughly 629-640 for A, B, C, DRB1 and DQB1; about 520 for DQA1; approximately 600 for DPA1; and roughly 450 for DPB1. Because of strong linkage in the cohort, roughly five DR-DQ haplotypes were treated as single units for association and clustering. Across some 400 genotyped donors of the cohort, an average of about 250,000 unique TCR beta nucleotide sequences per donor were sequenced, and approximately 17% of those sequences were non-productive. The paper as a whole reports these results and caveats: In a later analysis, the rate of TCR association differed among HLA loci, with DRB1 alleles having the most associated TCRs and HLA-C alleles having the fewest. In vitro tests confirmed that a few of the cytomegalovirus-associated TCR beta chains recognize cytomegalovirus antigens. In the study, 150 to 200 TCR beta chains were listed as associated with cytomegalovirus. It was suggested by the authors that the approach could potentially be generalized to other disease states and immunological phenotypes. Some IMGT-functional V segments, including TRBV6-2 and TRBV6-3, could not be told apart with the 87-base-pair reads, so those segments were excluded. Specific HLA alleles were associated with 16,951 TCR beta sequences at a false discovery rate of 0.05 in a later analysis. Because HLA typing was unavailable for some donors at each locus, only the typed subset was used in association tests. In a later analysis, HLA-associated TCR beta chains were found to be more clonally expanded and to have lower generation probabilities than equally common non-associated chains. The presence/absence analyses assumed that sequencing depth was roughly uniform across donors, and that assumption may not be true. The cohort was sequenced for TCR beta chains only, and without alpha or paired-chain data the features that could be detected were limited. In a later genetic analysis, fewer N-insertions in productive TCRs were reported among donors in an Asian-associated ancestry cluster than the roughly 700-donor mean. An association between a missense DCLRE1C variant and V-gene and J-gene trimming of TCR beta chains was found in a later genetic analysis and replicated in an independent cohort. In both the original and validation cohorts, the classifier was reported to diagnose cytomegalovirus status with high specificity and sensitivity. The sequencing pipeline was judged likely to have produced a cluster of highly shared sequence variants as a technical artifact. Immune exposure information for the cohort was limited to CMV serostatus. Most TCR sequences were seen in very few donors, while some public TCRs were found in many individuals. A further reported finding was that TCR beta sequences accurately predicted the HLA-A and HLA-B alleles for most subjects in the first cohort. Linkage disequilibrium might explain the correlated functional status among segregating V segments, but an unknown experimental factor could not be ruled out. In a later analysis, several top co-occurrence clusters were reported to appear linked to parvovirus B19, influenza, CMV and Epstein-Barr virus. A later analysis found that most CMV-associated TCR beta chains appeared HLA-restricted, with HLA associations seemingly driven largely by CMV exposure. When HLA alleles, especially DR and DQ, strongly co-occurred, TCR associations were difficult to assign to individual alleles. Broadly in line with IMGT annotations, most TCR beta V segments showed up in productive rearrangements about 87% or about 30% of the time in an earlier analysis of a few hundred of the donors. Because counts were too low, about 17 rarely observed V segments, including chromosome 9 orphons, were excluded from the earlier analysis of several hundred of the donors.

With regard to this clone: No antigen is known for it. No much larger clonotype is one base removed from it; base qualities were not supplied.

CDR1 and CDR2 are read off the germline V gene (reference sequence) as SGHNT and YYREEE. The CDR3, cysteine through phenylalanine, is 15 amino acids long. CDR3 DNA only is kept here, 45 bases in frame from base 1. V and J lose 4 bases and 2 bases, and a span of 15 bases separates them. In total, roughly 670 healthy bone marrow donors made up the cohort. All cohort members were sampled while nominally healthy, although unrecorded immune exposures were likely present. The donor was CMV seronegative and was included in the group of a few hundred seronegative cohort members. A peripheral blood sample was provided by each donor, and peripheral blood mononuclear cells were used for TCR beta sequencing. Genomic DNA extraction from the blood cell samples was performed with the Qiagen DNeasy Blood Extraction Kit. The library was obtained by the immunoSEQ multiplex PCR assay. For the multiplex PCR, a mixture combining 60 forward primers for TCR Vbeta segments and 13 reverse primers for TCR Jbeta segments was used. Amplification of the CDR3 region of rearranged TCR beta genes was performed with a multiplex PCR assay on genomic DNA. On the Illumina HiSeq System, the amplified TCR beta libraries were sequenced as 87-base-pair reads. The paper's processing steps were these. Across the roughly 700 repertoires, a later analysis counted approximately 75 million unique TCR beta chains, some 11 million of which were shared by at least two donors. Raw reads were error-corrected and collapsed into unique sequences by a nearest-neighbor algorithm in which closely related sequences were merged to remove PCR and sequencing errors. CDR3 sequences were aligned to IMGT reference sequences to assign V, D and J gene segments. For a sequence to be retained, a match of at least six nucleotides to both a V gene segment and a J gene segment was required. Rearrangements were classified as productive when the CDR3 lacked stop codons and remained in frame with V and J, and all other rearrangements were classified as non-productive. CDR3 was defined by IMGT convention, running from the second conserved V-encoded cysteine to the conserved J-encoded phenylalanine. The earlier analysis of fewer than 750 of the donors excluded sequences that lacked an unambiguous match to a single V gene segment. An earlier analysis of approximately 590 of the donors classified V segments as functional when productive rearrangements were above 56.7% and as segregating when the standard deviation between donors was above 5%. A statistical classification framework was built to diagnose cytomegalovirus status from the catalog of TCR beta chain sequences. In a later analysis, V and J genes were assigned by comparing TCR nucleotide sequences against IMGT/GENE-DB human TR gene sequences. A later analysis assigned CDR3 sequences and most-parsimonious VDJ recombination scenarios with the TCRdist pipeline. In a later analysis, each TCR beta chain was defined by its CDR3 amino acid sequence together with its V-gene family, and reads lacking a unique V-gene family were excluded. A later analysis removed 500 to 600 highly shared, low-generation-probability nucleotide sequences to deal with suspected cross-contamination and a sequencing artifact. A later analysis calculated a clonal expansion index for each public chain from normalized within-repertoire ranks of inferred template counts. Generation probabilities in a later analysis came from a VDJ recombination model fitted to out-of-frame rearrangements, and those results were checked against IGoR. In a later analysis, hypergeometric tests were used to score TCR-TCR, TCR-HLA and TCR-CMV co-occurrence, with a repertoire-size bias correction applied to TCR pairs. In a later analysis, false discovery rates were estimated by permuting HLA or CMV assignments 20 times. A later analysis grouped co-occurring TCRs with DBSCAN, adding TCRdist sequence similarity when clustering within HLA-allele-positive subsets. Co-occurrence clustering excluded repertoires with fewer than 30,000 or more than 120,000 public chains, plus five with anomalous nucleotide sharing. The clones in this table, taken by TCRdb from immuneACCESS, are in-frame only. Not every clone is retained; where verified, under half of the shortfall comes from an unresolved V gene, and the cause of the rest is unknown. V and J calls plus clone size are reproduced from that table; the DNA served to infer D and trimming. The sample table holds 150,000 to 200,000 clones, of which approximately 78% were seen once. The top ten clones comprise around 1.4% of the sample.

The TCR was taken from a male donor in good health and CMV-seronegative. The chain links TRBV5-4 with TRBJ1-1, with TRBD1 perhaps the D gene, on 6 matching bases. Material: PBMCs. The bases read TGTGCCAGCAGCCCCTCGACAGGACGTAACACTGAAGCTTTCTTT. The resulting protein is CASSPSTGRNTEAFF.